This T cell receptor (beta chain) originates from a study of control samples from healthy donors and cancer patients. Profiled with immunoSEQ multiplex PCR; TCRdb holds only in-frame clones, not every one. The sample includes 130,000 or so clones, approximately 94% of them seen just once. The CDR3 totals 18 residues. V gave up 2 bases and J gave up 0 bases, with 19 bases separating them. Per germline, CDR1 MDHEN and CDR2 SYDVKM. The TCR sequence derives from a man aged 35-49 years in good health. V gene TRBV28 combines with J gene TRBJ2-5; TRBD2 is a possible D gene (7 bases). Sequenced input: blood. The CDR3 reads CASSLGILGGPDQETQYF. The CDR3 nucleotides are TGTGCCAGCAGTTTAGGGATACTGGGGGGGCCGGACCAAGAGACCCAGTACTTC.